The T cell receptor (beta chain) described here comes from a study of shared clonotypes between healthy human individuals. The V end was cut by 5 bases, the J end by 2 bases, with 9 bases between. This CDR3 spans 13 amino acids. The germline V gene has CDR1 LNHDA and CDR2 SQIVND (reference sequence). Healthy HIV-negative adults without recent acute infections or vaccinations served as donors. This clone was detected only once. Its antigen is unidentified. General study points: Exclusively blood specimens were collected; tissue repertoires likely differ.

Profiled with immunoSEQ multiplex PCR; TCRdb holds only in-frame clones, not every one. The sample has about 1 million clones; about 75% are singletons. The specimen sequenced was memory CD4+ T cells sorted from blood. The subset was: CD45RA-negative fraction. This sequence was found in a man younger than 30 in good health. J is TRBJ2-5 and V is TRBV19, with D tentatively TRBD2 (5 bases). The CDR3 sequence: CASSSPGQETQYF. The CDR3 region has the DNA TGTGCCAGTAGTTCCCCGGGACAAGAGACCCAGTACTTC.